These T cell receptor beta chains were read from a single sample in a study of T cells in Graves' hyperthyroidism and ophthalmopathy. MiXCR was run by TCRdb on the multiplex PCR reads, yielding one entry per CDR3 protein. This sample has more than 300,000 distinct CDR3 sequences, with 14% found just once. The sample taken for sequencing was blood. Receptors were obtained from a woman aged 55-70 years with Graves' hyperthyroidism. CDR3s include the opening cysteine and the closing phenylalanine or tryptophan. The D gene is left open where the match is weak. Size tells how often a clone was seen (once, few, many) or the class of an expanded clone, and some rows leave it out.

v_call,j_call,d_call,clone_size,cdr3_aa,cdr3_nt
TRBV12-3/TRBV12-4,TRBJ2-1,TRBD2,many,CASSFRTSGRSNEQFF,TGTGCCAGCAGTTTCCGGACTAGCGGGAGGTCTAATGAGCAGTTCTTC
TRBV12-3/TRBV12-4,TRBJ2-1,.,.,CASSEGVRDEQFF,TGTGCCAGCAGTGAAGGGGTGCGGGATGAGCAGTTCTTC
TRBV20-1,TRBJ2-7,TRBD2,many,CSASGTSDPYEQYF,TGCAGTGCTTCCGGGACTAGCGATCCCTACGAGCAGTACTTC
TRBV6-1,TRBJ2-1,TRBD2,many,CASLPGLAGNNEQFF,TGTGCCAGTTTACCAGGACTAGCGGGTAACAATGAGCAGTTCTTC
TRBV5-1,TRBJ2-2,TRBD2,few,CASSFVSGRAGELFF,TGCGCCAGCAGCTTTGTAAGCGGGAGAGCCGGGGAGCTGTTTTTT
TRBV12-3/TRBV12-4,TRBJ2-7,.,many,CASSLGLGEQYF,TGTGCCAGCAGTTTAGGGCTAGGCGAGCAGTACTTC
TRBV10-3,TRBJ1-2,.,many,CAISESTTGYTF,TGTGCCATCAGTGAGTCGACAACGGGCTACACCTTC
TRBV7-2,TRBJ2-1,.,few,CASSLWGEQFF,TGTGCCAGCAGCCTGTGGGGTGAGCAGTTCTTC
TRBV6-5,TRBJ1-1,.,many,CASSYSKGFSPNTEAFF,TGTGCCAGCAGTTACTCGAAAGGCTTCAGCCCAAACACTGAAGCTTTCTTT
TRBV29-1,TRBJ2-7,.,few,CSVIESYEQYF,TGCAGCGTTATTGAATCCTACGAGCAGTACTTC
TRBV7-9,TRBJ2-3,TRBD2,.,CASSFGTSGSGPDTQYF,TGTGCCAGCAGCTTTGGGACTAGCGGGAGTGGGCCAGATACGCAGTATTTT
TRBV2,TRBJ1-1,TRBD1,.,CASLTDFQGVTEAFF,TGTGCCAGCCTAACCGACTTCCAGGGGGTCACTGAAGCTTTCTTT
TRBV3-1,TRBJ2-3,.,many,CASSQDNRRDTQYF,TGTGCCAGCAGCCAAGATAACCGGCGGGATACGCAGTATTTT
TRBV25-1,TRBJ2-1,.,few,CASSSPRVEQFF,TGTGCCAGCAGTTCGCCTAGGGTTGAGCAGTTCTTC
TRBV27,TRBJ2-7,.,.,CASSPPSYEQHF,TGTGCCAGCAGCCCCCCCTCCTACGAGCAGCACTTC
TRBV20-1,TRBJ2-3,TRBD2,.,CSVGTSGTSTDTQYF,TGCAGTGTTGGGACTAGCGGGACTAGCACAGATACGCAGTATTTT
TRBV29-1,TRBJ1-3,.,.,CSVEGSRNTIYF,TGCAGCGTGGAGGGCTCCAGAAACACCATATATTTT
TRBV15,TRBJ1-2,.,few,CATRGDSPKNYGYTF,TGTGCCACCAGGGGAGACTCCCCGAAGAACTATGGCTACACCTTC
TRBV3-1,TRBJ2-1,.,many,CASSQERVRKVRKLDRVGEQFF,TGTGCCAGCAGCCAAGAAAGGGTGAGAAAGGTTAGGAAACTCGATAGGGTCGGTGAGCAGTTCTTC
TRBV28,TRBJ2-3,.,many,CASSLWWSGGSTDTQYF,TGTGCCAGCAGTTTATGGTGGAGCGGAGGAAGCACAGATACGCAGTATTTT
TRBV27,TRBJ1-2,.,many,CASGGAREGGYTF,TGTGCCAGTGGGGGTGCGCGGGAGGGTGGCTACACCTTC
TRBV5-5,TRBJ1-5,.,many,CASSLLVGNQPQHF,TGTGCCAGCAGCTTACTGGTGGGCAATCAGCCCCAGCATTTT
TRBV18,TRBJ2-5,.,many,CASSPDPQETQYF,TGTGCCAGCTCACCAGACCCCCAAGAGACCCAGTACTTC
TRBV15,TRBJ2-3,TRBD1,many,CATSRDPGGAGDTQYF,TGTGCCACCAGCAGAGATCCAGGGGGTGCTGGGGATACGCAGTATTTT
TRBV7-9,TRBJ2-1,.,few,CASSKRIPFSSYNEQFF,TGTGCCAGCAGCAAAAGGATTCCTTTTAGTTCCTACAATGAGCAGTTCTTC
TRBV15,TRBJ2-1,.,many,CATSRTGSYNEQFF,TGTGCCACCAGCAGAACAGGGTCCTACAATGAGCAGTTCTTC
TRBV19,TRBJ1-1,.,few,CASSIGVGRIAEAFF,TGTGCCAGTAGTATAGGCGTAGGACGGATCGCTGAAGCTTTCTTT
TRBV6-5,TRBJ2-7,TRBD2,many,CASSSPYTRTSGGVHEQYF,TGTGCCAGCAGTTCCCCGTACACTCGGACTAGCGGGGGAGTCCACGAGCAGTACTTC
TRBV2,TRBJ2-3,TRBD1,many,CASSETTGSPDTQYF,TGTGCCAGCAGTGAGACGACAGGGTCCCCAGATACGCAGTATTTT
TRBV7-9,TRBJ2-2,.,many,CASSSGPYTGELFF,TGTGCCAGCAGTTCGGGGCCGTACACCGGGGAGCTGTTTTTT
TRBV27,TRBJ2-7,TRBD1,many,CASSLGPGQGRLLTEQYF,TGTGCCAGCAGTTTAGGGCCTGGACAGGGTAGACTATTAACCGAGCAGTACTTC
TRBV20-1,TRBJ2-3,.,many,CSAGLRASTDTQYF,TGCAGTGCGGGTTTGCGGGCTAGCACAGATACGCAGTATTTT